The sequence of this T cell receptor (beta chain) was determined in a study of T-cell reconstitution after alpha-beta-depleted transplantation in children. Whole-study findings and limits: About two months after transplant, alpha-beta T cells reportedly came from several hundred expanded graft clones. Among T cells one year after transplant, newly produced cells accounted for most counts and diversity. High day-60 TCRbeta diversity in some patients came from surviving recipient T cells and thymic progenitors.

For TCRbeta, the library was prepared with unique molecular identifiers. Using its own MiXCR run on the PCR reads, TCRdb lists one record per CDR3 protein. Of about 300,000 distinct CDR3 sequences in the sample, about a tenth were seen once. In its sample, this clonotype was seen many times. The antigen remains undetermined. This clonotype originated in a boy in the first two years of life with acute myeloid leukemia, due to receive a stem cell transplant. Sequencing used PBMCs, obtained before TCRalphabeta/CD19-depleted stem cell transplant.

The CDR3 loop reads CASSELWAARSGNTIYF. CDR3 DNA: TGTGCCAGCAGTGAACTGTGGGCAGCCCGCTCTGGAAACACCATATATTTT. This sequence joins TRBV6-1 and TRBJ1-3; no clear D. The V gene's germline CDR1 is MNHNS and CDR2 SASEGT. The V end lost 2 bases, the J end lost 0 bases, and 14 bases lay between the germline ends. The CDR3 is 17 residues long.